This T cell receptor (beta chain) was found in a study of long-term antiretroviral therapy in people with HIV. J was trimmed by 5 bases and V by 6 bases; bases with no gene match: 7. The CDR3 contains 14 residues. The germline V gene encodes CDR1 LNHDA and CDR2 SQIVND (reference sequence). At the survey level, the v3.0 immunoSEQ assay was run. Libraries were prepared by immunoSEQ multiplex PCR; TCRdb keeps only in-frame clonotypes and omits some of them. This sample yields approximately 26,000 clones, of which roughly 84% are seen a single time; under 8% belongs to the top ten. The chain uses TRBV19 and TRBJ1-1, with 9 positions matching TRBD1. This TCR was recovered from a man in his late teens or twenties with HIV. The sample in question was unsorted PBMCs, obtained 0.4 years after starting antiretroviral therapy. CDR3 in DNA: TGTGCCAGTAGCCTGGGACAGGGACGAACTGAAGCTTTCTTT. The encoded protein is CASSLGQGRTEAFF.